One sample yielded the 17 T cell receptor beta chains listed below, sequenced in a study of T-cell reconstitution after alpha-beta-depleted transplantation in children. This sample's TCRbeta library carried unique molecular identifier barcodes. TCRdb recomputed calls from the PCR reads with MiXCR, one row per CDR3 protein. The profile shows 190,000 or so distinct CDR3 sequences, about 6% of them singletons. Here the sequenced sample was PBMCs, taken before TCRalphabeta/CD19-depleted stem cell transplant. These receptors were collected from a girl under three years old with combined immunodeficiency, due to receive a stem cell transplant.

The rearrangement uses TRBV12-3 or TRBV12-4 and TRBJ2-1; TRBD1 matches at 7 bases. J was trimmed by 4 bases and V by 6 bases; bases with no gene match: 9. This CDR3 contains 15 residues. CDR3 bases: TGTGCCAGCAGCCCATACACAGGGGTATACAATGAGCAGTTCTTC. The encoded protein is CASSPYTGVYNEQFF.

This clonotype came up many times. The chain couples TRBV28 to TRBJ2-7; 11 bases fit TRBD1. The CDR3 consists of 15 residues. Trimming cost V 5 bases and J 2 bases; bases outside gene matches: 5. Germline CDR1 reads MDHEN; CDR2 reads SYDVKM. The CDR3 loop reads CASSGPGQGAYEQYF. The CDR3 DNA reads TGTGCCAGCAGTGGGCCGGGACAGGGGGCCTACGAGCAGTACTTC.

This clonotype was picked up many times. The chain carries TRBV12-3 or TRBV12-4 and TRBJ2-1, with 8 bases matching TRBD1. The CDR3 totals 15 residues. V was pared by 2 bases and J by 6 bases, with 6 bases of the junction left unmatched. Here the CDR3 reads CASSLRDRPGNEQFF. In DNA form, the CDR3 reads TGTGCCAGCAGTTTAAGGGACAGGCCGGGCAATGAGCAGTTCTTC.

This clonotype was recorded many times. The rearrangement links TRBV12-3 or TRBV12-4 to TRBJ1-4; D is possibly TRBD1 (5 bases). CDR3 length equals 12 residues. Trimming removed 4 bases from V and 14 bases from J, with 14 bases in between. CDR3 sequence (DNA): TGTGCCAGCAGTTATTCGGGCAGGGCCCTGTTTTTT. As protein: CASSYSGRALFF.

This clonotype was recorded many times. The V gene is TRBV12-3 or TRBV12-4, the J gene TRBJ2-1; 7 bases map to TRBD1. J was trimmed by 8 bases and V by 8 bases; bases with no gene match: 6. The CDR3 loop spans 12 amino acids. CDR3 DNA: TGTGCCAGCCATGGGGACAGCTATGAGCAGTTCTTC. As protein: CASHGDSYEQFF.

This clonotype was seen many times. The chain has TRBV29-1 and TRBJ2-7; TRBD1 matches at 8 bases. This CDR3 has 12 residues. Trimming removed 4 bases from V and 9 bases from J; junction bases left unmatched: 8. Germline-derived CDR1 and CDR2 are SQVTM and ANQGSEA. CDR3 bases: TGCAGCGTTGTTCTCTCCGGGACAGGGCAGTACTTC. Protein: CSVVLSGTGQYF.

This clonotype was detected a few times. The chain recombines TRBV20-1 with TRBJ2-1; 14 bases are a match to TRBD2. V shed 6 bases and J 0 bases; nucleotides not matched to a gene: 7. This CDR3 comprises 17 residues. CDR1 is DFQATT and CDR2 is SNEGSKA in the germline V gene (reference sequence). CDR3 sequence: CSARTSGGCCSYNEQFF. Written as DNA, the CDR3 is TGCAGTGCCAGGACTAGCGGGGGGTGCTGCTCCTACAATGAGCAGTTCTTC.

The table lists this clonotype with many counts. The V gene is TRBV7-3, the J gene TRBJ2-5, with D maybe TRBD2 (6 bases). V was pared by 3 bases and J by 7 bases, with 15 bases between. The CDR3 covers 14 residues. Per the germline V gene, CDR1 is SGHTA and CDR2 is FQGTGA. CDR3 in DNA: TGTGCCAGCAGCTTGACTGGGGGACTGGTGACCCAGTACTTC. This gives the protein CASSLTGGLVTQYF.

In its sample, this clonotype was seen a few times. The chain carries TRBV10-3 and TRBJ2-3; 7 bases fit TRBD1. V was clipped by 4 bases and J by 1 base; unmatched bases: 8. Germline assignment: CDR1 ENHRY and CDR2 SYGVKD. The CDR3 spans 16 residues. The chain's CDR3 is CAISALTGRGTDTQYF. The CDR3 nucleotides are TGTGCCATCAGTGCCTTGACAGGGCGGGGCACAGATACGCAGTATTTT.

A word on this clonotype: Being one base from a much bigger clone, this may be a read error. V and J are TRBV2 and TRBJ2-1; 8 bases align to TRBD2. The germline gives CDR1 SNHLY, CDR2 FYNNEI. The CDR3 spans 16 residues. V was pared by 8 bases and J by 5 bases, with 14 bases of the junction left unmatched. The CDR3 loop is CASCVTGLAPNNEQFF. CDR3 in DNA: TGTGCCAGCTGCGTGACTGGACTAGCTCCCAACAATGAGCAGTTCTTC.

This clonotype was seen ten or more times. The genes are TRBV13 and TRBJ2-1; D is unclear. Germline CDR1 and CDR2: PRHDT and FYEKMQ (reference sequence). This CDR3 comprises 14 residues. With 5 bases removed from V and 6 bases from J, the gap between germline ends came to 14 bases. The CDR3: CASSSRSLSNEQFF. CDR3 DNA sequence: TGTGCCAGCAGCAGCCGGTCCTTAAGCAATGAGCAGTTCTTC.

The J gene is TRBJ2-7, the V gene TRBV7-3; D not certain. Germline V gene lookup returns CDR1 SGHTA and CDR2 FQGTGA. The CDR3 length is 11 residues. Trimming left V 5 bases short and J 7 bases short, with 9 bases between. The CDR3 bases are TGTGCCAGCAGCGCTTACCTAGAGCAGTACTTC. As protein: CASSAYLEQYF.

This clonotype came up a few times. J is TRBJ2-7 and V is TRBV15, with D maybe TRBD2 (5 bases). Between the trimmed V and J ends, which lost 0 bases and 4 bases, there was a span of 13 bases. Germline-derived CDR1 and CDR2 are LNHNV and YYDKDF (reference sequence). The CDR3 extends over 15 amino acids. As DNA, the CDR3 is TGTGCCACCAGCAGAGATGGAGGCAGAAGATACGAGCAGTACTTC. Translating it yields CATSRDGGRRYEQYF.

The chain is built from TRBV27 and TRBJ2-7; unclear D gene. CDR3 size: 13 residues. Trimming removed 0 bases from V and 2 bases from J, with 5 bases in between. Per germline, CDR1 MNHEY and CDR2 SMNVEV (reference sequence). DNA of the CDR3: TGTGCCAGCAGTTTATCACTGGCCTACGAGCAGTACTTC. Translated: CASSLSLAYEQYF.

Comment on this clonotype: It may be a read error: a sequence one base away is much more abundant. The chain uses TRBV25-1 and TRBJ2-1; TRBD2 agrees at 7 bases. The CDR3 contains 16 residues. Germline V gives CDR1 MGHDK, CDR2 SYGVNS. The CDR3 loop is CASSEYRDYLYNEEFF. The CDR3 region has the DNA TGTGCCAGCAGTGAGTACCGGGACTACCTCTACAATGAGGAGTTCTTC.

This clonotype came up a few times. The CDR3 sequence is CASSPGQGAHHEQFF. CDR3 nucleotides: TGTGCCAGCAGCCCGGGACAGGGGGCGCATCATGAGCAGTTCTTC. The gene calls are TRBV7-9 and TRBJ2-1; TRBD1 matches at 12 bases. CDR1 and CDR2 (germline): SEHNR, FQNEAQ (reference sequence). Trimming removed 5 bases from V and 8 bases from J; junction bases left unmatched: 7. The CDR3 contains 15 residues.

This clonotype was detected ten times or more. The chain carries TRBV20-1 and TRBJ2-7; D uncertain. V was shortened by 6 bases and J by 3 bases, with 12 bases between the two germline ends. Germline lookup yields CDR1 DFQATT and CDR2 SNEGSKA (reference sequence). The CDR3 runs 12 residues. The CDR3 loop is CSALFLHYEQYF. The CDR3 DNA reads as TGCAGTGCCTTATTTTTACACTACGAGCAGTACTTC.